A single sample is the source of the 29 T cell receptor beta chains below, sequenced in a study of blood T cell repertoires in COVID-19. Assay: immunoSEQ multiplex PCR; the TCRdb copy retains only in-frame clones and omits some. This repertoire shows around 47,000 clones, 69% found once; its top ten account for roughly 5.8%. Sequenced sample: peripheral blood. All receptors derive from a man aged 80 or over with acute or convalescent COVID-19.

The V and J genes are TRBV5-4 and TRBJ1-1, with TRBD1 identical over 7 bases. V shed 0 bases and J 6 bases; nucleotides not matched to a gene: 8. The CDR3 length is 15 residues. Germline CDR1 is SGHNT and CDR2 is YYREEE (reference sequence). The CDR3 sequence is CASSLGQGRDSEAFF. The DNA for the CDR3 is TGTGCCAGCAGCTTGGGACAGGGCAGAGATTCTGAAGCTTTCTTT.

This sequence joins TRBV11-3 and TRBJ2-4, with D hard to call. Germline values: CDR1 SGHNT, CDR2 YENEEA. The CDR3 has 14 residues. V lost 1 base to trimming and J lost 8 bases, with 12 bases between them. Written as DNA, the CDR3 is TGTGCCAGCAGCTTAGCCTATAGTGTCGACATTCAGTACTTC. This translates into CASSLAYSVDIQYF.

This sequence joins TRBV11-2 and TRBJ2-2; possibly TRBD2 for D (5 bases). CDR1 is SGHAT and CDR2 is FQNNGV in the germline V gene. V lost 7 bases and J lost 5, with 8 bases in between. The length of the CDR3 is 12 residues. The CDR3 loop reads CASTTGTGELFF. The CDR3 DNA is TGTGCCAGCACCACGGGAACCGGGGAGCTGTTTTTT.

The chain carries TRBV10-3 and TRBJ1-1, with TRBD1 matching over 8 bases. CDR1 ENHRY and CDR2 SYGVKD come from the germline V gene. The CDR3 covers 16 residues. The V gene end was trimmed by 0 bases and the J gene end by 10 bases; junction bases not matched to a gene: 13. This CDR3 is CAISESGDRSSIGAFF. The DNA of the CDR3 is TGTGCCATCAGTGAGTCGGGGGACAGGTCCAGTATAGGAGCTTTCTTT.

V and J are TRBV16 and TRBJ2-2; 7 positions match TRBD2. The V gene's germline CDR1 is KGHSY and CDR2 FQNENV. The CDR3 is 14 residues long. The V segment lost 8 bases and the J segment 5 bases; nucleotides outside the gene matches: 8. The CDR3 loop reads CASGEGLKTGELFF. CDR3 nucleotide sequence: TGTGCCAGCGGGGAGGGTCTGAAGACCGGGGAGCTGTTTTTT.

This chain uses TRBV5-1 with TRBJ2-7; 11 nucleotides align to TRBD2. This CDR3 comprises 14 residues. V shed 5 bases, J shed 6 bases, and the junction held 7 bases outside the gene matches. Germline V gives CDR1 SGHRS, CDR2 YFSETQ. CDR3 protein: CASSSLAGEGEQYF. The CDR3, as DNA: TGCGCCAGCAGTTCACTAGCGGGAGAGGGCGAGCAGTACTTC. Full variable domain (rest looked up from reference TRBV5-1 and TRBJ2-7): KAGVTQTPRYLIKTRGQQVTLSCSPISGHRSVSWYQQTPGQGLQFLFEYFSETQRNKGNFPGRFSGRQFSNSRSEMNVSTLELGDSALYLCASSSLAGEGEQYFGPGTRLTVT.

This chain links TRBV5-1 with TRBJ2-7; TRBD2 is a possible D gene (7 bases). The length of the CDR3 is 15 residues. Germline CDR1 is SGHRS and CDR2 is YFSETQ. Deletions cut 4 bases from V and 3 bases from J, with 17 bases between. Here the CDR3 reads CASSAGGPKNYEQYF. In DNA, the CDR3 is TGCGCCAGCAGCGCCGGGGGGCCGAAGAACTACGAGCAGTACTTC.

The sample holds a few counts of this clone. This rearrangement joins TRBV30 to TRBJ1-6, with 9 nucleotides matching TRBD1. The germline V gene encodes CDR1 GTSNPN and CDR2 SVGIG (reference sequence). This CDR3 has 16 residues. Losses at the gene ends were 3 bases for V and 7 bases for J; bases not matched to a gene: 10. CDR3 amino acids: CAWRGFGTGNNSPLHF. CDR3 bases: TGTGCCTGGAGGGGCTTTGGGACAGGGAACAATTCACCCCTCCACTTT.

V and J are TRBV28 and TRBJ2-1, with D unclear. CDR3 length: 15 amino acids. CDR1 is MDHEN, CDR2 SYDVKM, per germline. Trimming took 10 bases from V and 4 from J, leaving 20 bases between them. CDR3 sequence reads: CATIRHRDGYNEQFF. CDR3 in DNA: TGTGCCACTATTCGACATCGCGATGGATACAATGAGCAGTTCTTC.

The J gene is TRBJ2-7, the V gene TRBV7-9, with a weak D call TRBD2 (7 bases). Germline CDR1 is SEHNR and CDR2 is FQNEAQ (reference sequence). Trimming removed 5 bases at V and 2 bases at J, with 16 bases between. The CDR3 runs 15 residues. The CDR3 is CASSPPAGATYEQYF. The CDR3, as DNA: TGTGCCAGCAGCCCCCCCGCGGGGGCGACCTACGAGCAGTACTTC.

In its sample, this clone was seen once. CDR3 in amino acids: CAWSREGSNQPQHF. In DNA, the CDR3 is TGTGCCTGGAGCCGCGAGGGTAGCAATCAGCCCCAGCATTTT. The chain has TRBV30 and TRBJ1-5; D not resolved. This CDR3 has 14 amino acids. V lost 3 bases and J 0 bases, leaving 9 bases between the germline ends. CDR1 and CDR2 (germline): GTSNPN, SVGIG (reference sequence).

The V and J genes are TRBV5-4 and TRBJ1-6; 8 nucleotides line up with TRBD1. The CDR3 is 15 amino acids. The V gene's germline CDR1 is SGHNT and CDR2 YYREEE (reference sequence). J gave up 6 bases and V 4 bases, and 6 bases lay outside the gene matches. CDR3 sequence: CASSLWTGSNSPLHF. The CDR3 DNA sequence: TGTGCCAGCAGCCTTTGGACAGGGAGTAATTCACCCCTCCACTTT.

J is TRBJ1-1 and V is TRBV14, with D possibly matching TRBD1 (5 bases). Trimming shortened V by 1 base and J by 4 bases, and 10 bases separated the two germline ends. This CDR3 region has 14 residues. Looked up from germline, CDR1 is SGHDN and CDR2 is FVKESK. Written as DNA, the CDR3 is TGTGCCAGCAGCCAAGGCGGAGGGGTCACTGAAGCTTTCTTT. This sequence encodes CASSQGGGVTEAFF.

This clone has just a few counts. This chain links TRBV10-1 with TRBJ2-3; D gene uncertain. Trimming left V 2 bases short and J 3 bases short, with 12 bases between. Germline values: CDR1 WNHNN, CDR2 SYGVQD (reference sequence). CDR3 size: 15 residues. CDR3 loop: CASSEEERVTDTQYF. The CDR3 DNA reads TGCGCCAGCAGTGAGGAGGAGCGAGTAACAGATACGCAGTATTTT.

V is TRBV29-1 and J is TRBJ2-7, with 7 bases aligning to TRBD1. V trimming: 7 bases; J trimming: 4 bases; junction bases outside the gene matches: 10. The CDR3 sequence is 13 residues long. Per the germline V gene, CDR1 is SQVTM and CDR2 is ANQGSEA. CDR3 nucleotides: TGCAGCGCCGGCGGGTCAGGGGGATACGAGCAGTACTTC. It translates to CSAGGSGGYEQYF.

The rearrangement uses TRBV3-1 (or the pseudogene TRBV3-2) and TRBJ1-5, with 7 bases aligning to TRBD1. This CDR3 comprises 14 residues. Germline lookup yields CDR1 LGHDT and CDR2 YNNKEL (reference sequence). The V and J ends lost 0 bases and 7 bases, in that order; junction bases with no gene match: 3. The CDR3 DNA reads as TGTGCCAGCAGCCAAGATCCCAGGGGGCAGCCCCAGCATTTT. Its protein product is CASSQDPRGQPQHF.

The rearrangement links TRBV5-4 to TRBJ2-5; 10 bases are a match to TRBD1. J gave up 3 bases and V 3 bases, and 5 bases lay outside the gene matches. The CDR3 sequence is 15 residues long. Germline CDR1 is SGHNT and CDR2 is YYREEE (reference sequence). In DNA form, the CDR3 reads TGTGCCAGCAGCTCCCGGACAGGGGGTGAAGAGACCCAGTACTTC. It is translated as CASSSRTGGEETQYF.

V and J are TRBV12-3 or TRBV12-4 and TRBJ2-3; the match to TRBD1 covers 8 bases. V was pared by 6 bases and J by 4 bases, with 3 bases of the junction left unmatched. CDR3 length: 13 residues. CDR3 sequence (DNA): TGTGCCAGCAGCATACAGGGGGCAGATACGCAGTATTTT. It codes for CASSIQGADTQYF.

There are a few counts of this clone. The chain employs TRBV10-3 and TRBJ2-1, with 9 bases matching TRBD1. After removal of 6 bases from V and 10 bases from J, the junction contained 16 bases not matched to a gene. Germline CDR1 ENHRY, CDR2 SYGVKD. This CDR3 contains 16 residues. The CDR3 bases are TGTGCCATCAGCCCCGGGACAGGGAACCCGAATGAAGAGCAGTTCTTC. Residues: CAISPGTGNPNEEQFF.

This clone was observed a handful of times. V is TRBV30 and J is TRBJ1-2, with a possible D match to TRBD1 (5 bases). Per germline, CDR1 GTSNPN and CDR2 SVGIG (reference sequence). This CDR3 region has 14 residues. V was shortened by 2 bases and J by 3 bases, with 13 bases between the two germline ends. The CDR3 loop is CAWSSGGGDYGYTF. For the CDR3, the DNA is TGTGCCTGGAGTTCTGGGGGAGGTGACTATGGCTACACCTTC.

The gene calls are TRBV3-1 (or the pseudogene TRBV3-2) and TRBJ2-1; 7 positions match TRBD2. This CDR3 is 15 amino acids long. Per germline, CDR1 LGHDT and CDR2 YNNKEL (reference sequence). V shed 4 bases, J shed 4 bases, and the junction held 7 bases outside the gene matches. CDR3 protein: CASSLWSGKYNEQFF. As DNA, the CDR3 is TGTGCCAGCAGCCTCTGGAGCGGGAAGTACAATGAGCAGTTCTTC.

This chain connects TRBV5-6 to TRBJ1-4; TRBD1 agrees at 7 bases. The CDR3 is 16 residues long. The germline gives CDR1 SGHDT, CDR2 YYEEEE. Trimming took 0 bases from V and 6 from J; bases not matched to a gene: 8. Here the CDR3 DNA reads TGTGCCAGCAGCTTGGGGACAGGTCGATTAGATGAAAAACTGTTTTTT. Encoded protein: CASSLGTGRLDEKLFF.

This clone was detected a few times. This rearrangement joins TRBV30 to TRBJ1-5; D perhaps matches TRBD1 (5 bases). The CDR3 is made up of 13 amino acids. Germline V gene lookup returns CDR1 GTSNPN and CDR2 SVGIG (reference sequence). V lost 2 bases and J 5 bases, leaving 10 bases between the germline ends. CDR3 nucleotides: TGTGCCTGGAGTACAGGCCCGGATCAGCCCCAGCATTTT. Its protein product is CAWSTGPDQPQHF.

The V call is TRBV5-1, the J call TRBJ2-1; D is perhaps TRBD2 (6 bases). The CDR3 covers 16 residues. CDR1 and CDR2 (germline): SGHRS, YFSETQ. V lost 1 base and J lost 4, with 15 bases in between. CDR3 in DNA: TGCGCCAGCAGCTTGATGGGAACAGCGGGTTACAATGAGCAGTTCTTC. Protein product: CASSLMGTAGYNEQFF.

This clone occurred a few times. V usage is TRBV9 and J usage is TRBJ2-5; D possibly corresponds to TRBD2 (5 bases). Trimming took 0 bases from V and 2 from J, leaving 17 bases between them. CDR1 is SGDLS and CDR2 is YYNGEE in the germline V gene. The length of the CDR3 is 17 residues. The CDR3 here is CASSVEPRGGGQETQYF. CDR3 nucleotide sequence: TGTGCCAGCAGCGTAGAGCCTCGAGGCGGAGGACAAGAGACCCAGTACTTC.

This clone was counted once. V is TRBV7-2 and J is TRBJ1-2; no clear D. The germline V gene has CDR1 SGHTA and CDR2 FQGNSA. V lost 1 base, J lost 8 bases, and 11 bases lay in between. This CDR3 is built from 13 residues. CDR3 in DNA: TGTGCCAGCAGCTTAGAGGAGTCGAGGGGCTACACCTTC. Encoded protein: CASSLEESRGYTF.

The chain has TRBV6-2 or TRBV6-3 and TRBJ2-7; TRBD1 agrees at 7 bases. Germline V gene data show CDR1 as MNHEY and CDR2 as SVGEGT. This CDR3 contains 14 residues. V gave up 5 bases and J gave up 0 bases; unmatched junction bases: 4. The CDR3 DNA is TGTGCCAGCAGTAGACACAGGGGCTCCTACGAGCAGTACTTC. This encodes CASSRHRGSYEQYF.

This chain uses TRBV6-4 with TRBJ2-1; D perhaps matches TRBD2 (6 bases). V was trimmed by 5 bases and J by 4 bases, leaving 21 bases between them. This CDR3 spans 17 amino acids. In germline, CDR1 is MRHNA, CDR2 SNTAGT. In nucleotides, the CDR3 is TGTGCCAGCAGTCGGGACTTACAGATGGGGGATTACAATGAGCAGTTCTTC. This codes for CASSRDLQMGDYNEQFF.

The V and J genes are TRBV6-5 and TRBJ1-3; 8 bases map to TRBD1. The CDR3 runs 15 residues. V lost 8 bases to trimming and J lost 0 bases; unmatched junction nucleotides: 6. In germline, CDR1 is MNHEY, CDR2 SVGAGI. The CDR3 DNA is TGTGCCAGCCTGGGACAGGCCGGCTCTGGAAACACCATATATTTT. It codes for CASLGQAGSGNTIYF.